Listed below are T cell receptor beta chains from one sample, sequenced in a study of blood T cell repertoires in COVID-19. Repertoires were generated with immunoSEQ multiplex PCR, while TCRdb's copy carries only in-frame clones and drops some. The table includes around 400,000 clones, roughly four fifths detected once. The specimen sequenced was PBMCs or T cells enriched from blood (not recorded which). Receptors originate from a woman in her 50s who had recovered from COVID-19. Both conserved end residues are part of each CDR3. Each record gives: clone size, CDR3 length, J gene, D gene, V gene, CDR3 DNA, CDR3 protein. A D gene is named only where the DNA matches it firmly. For some rows the clone size is stated as once, few or many, or as a class when expanded; others skip it.

NA	15	TRBJ1-1	NA	TRBV11-2	TGTGCCAGCAGCTTAGACGGGGGAGGCAACACTGAAGCTTTCTTT	CASSLDGGGNTEAFF
NA	15	TRBJ1-2	TRBD1	TRBV14	TGTGCCAGCAGCCAAGTAGGGGGCGCGAACTATGGCTACACCTTC	CASSQVGGANYGYTF
NA	13	TRBJ1-1	NA	TRBV7-2	TGTGCCAGCAGCTTACCTTTTAGCACTGAAGCTTTCTTT	CASSLPFSTEAFF
NA	16	TRBJ2-3	NA	TRBV7-6	TGTGCCAGCAGCTTAAGTAGCGGAATATTCAAAGATACGCAGTATTTT	CASSLSSGIFKDTQYF
few	13	TRBJ1-2	NA	TRBV7-2	TGTGCCAGCAGCGAGAGACAGCTCTATGGCTACACCTTC	CASSERQLYGYTF
NA	13	TRBJ2-1	NA	TRBV30	TGTGCCTGGAGTGTACACCAGTACAATGAGCAGTTCTTC	CAWSVHQYNEQFF
NA	14	TRBJ1-2	NA	TRBV28	TGTGCCAGCAGTTCCCCTCTCGGGAATAATGGCTACACCTTC	CASSSPLGNNGYTF
few	15	TRBJ1-2	NA	TRBV6-1	TGTGCCAGCAGTGAAAGAGGAGCAGCTAACTATGGCTACACCTTC	CASSERGAANYGYTF
NA	13	TRBJ1-2	TRBD1	TRBV19	TGTGCCAGTAAAGAGGGGGCCGACTATGGCTACACCTTC	CASKEGADYGYTF
NA	17	TRBJ2-1	NA	TRBV5-1	TGCGCCAGCAGCTTGGTTTGGACCTCGGGGGTGTACAATGAGCAGTTCTTC	CASSLVWTSGVYNEQFF
once	15	TRBJ2-7	NA	TRBV5-8	TGTGCCAGCAGCTTGGCAGGTTTAGGATCCTACGAGCAGTACTTC	CASSLAGLGSYEQYF
NA	18	TRBJ2-2	TRBD1	TRBV18	TGTGCCAGCTCACCAAACCAGGGGGCCTATTCGAACACCGGGGAGCTGTTTTTT	CASSPNQGAYSNTGELFF
NA	15	TRBJ1-5	NA	TRBV6-5	TGTGCCAGCTTTGAACAGGGCTCGGTCATTCAGCCCCAGCATTTT	CASFEQGSVIQPQHF
once	13	TRBJ1-5	NA	TRBV5-6	TGTGCCAGCAGCCGGGGGAGCAATCAGCCCCAGCATTTT	CASSRGSNQPQHF
NA	12	TRBJ2-2	NA	TRBV29-1	TGCAGCGTCGCGGGAAACACCGGGGAGCTGTTTTTT	CSVAGNTGELFF
NA	13	TRBJ1-2	TRBD1	TRBV5-1	TGCGCCAGCAGCACCGGGACAGGCTATGGCTACACCTTC	CASSTGTGYGYTF
NA	15	TRBJ1-5	NA	TRBV7-2	TGTGCCAGCAGCCCACAATTACATAGCAATCAGCCCCAGCATTTT	CASSPQLHSNQPQHF
few	16	TRBJ1-3	NA	TRBV19	TGTGCCAGTAGTTGGACACGGGCCGCCTCTGGAAACACCATATATTTT	CASSWTRAASGNTIYF
NA	14	TRBJ1-2	NA	TRBV19	TGTGCCAGTAGTACCCAGGGGACATTATATGGCTACACCTTC	CASSTQGTLYGYTF
few	16	TRBJ2-3	NA	TRBV5-4	TGTGCCAGCAGCTTGTTGGGGGGGCGGAGCACAGATACGCAGTATTTT	CASSLLGGRSTDTQYF
NA	15	TRBJ2-3	NA	TRBV5-1	TGCGCCAGCAGCTTGGACTCAGGGAACACAGATACGCAGTATTTT	CASSLDSGNTDTQYF
NA	16	TRBJ2-2	NA	TRBV5-1	TGCGCCAGCAGCTTGGATGGGACACCGCTCACCGGGGAGCTGTTTTTT	CASSLDGTPLTGELFF
NA	16	TRBJ2-7	NA	TRBV15	TGTGCCACCAGCAGAGATTACCCTAGCGCTTCCTACGAGCAGTACTTC	CATSRDYPSASYEQYF
NA	15	TRBJ2-4	TRBD2	TRBV6-5	TGTGCCAGCAGTTACTCGATACTAGCGGGTAGTATTCAGTACTTC	CASSYSILAGSIQYF
NA	15	TRBJ2-7	NA	TRBV18	TGTGCCAGCTCAAACCGGGACACACTCTCCTACGAGCAGTACTTC	CASSNRDTLSYEQYF
NA	15	TRBJ1-4	NA	TRBV7-2	TGTGCCAGCAGCCAAGACAGTCACTCGAATGAAAAACTGTTTTTT	CASSQDSHSNEKLFF
NA	13	TRBJ1-6	NA	TRBV9	TGTGCCAGCAGCGTAGAGGGAGAGTCACCCCTCCACTTT	CASSVEGESPLHF
NA	12	TRBJ1-1	NA	TRBV5-4	TGTGCCAGCAGCTTGGAAGGGGCCGAGGCTTTCTTT	CASSLEGAEAFF
NA	14	TRBJ2-5	NA	TRBV5-8	TGTGCCAGCAGTCCCCGAGGAGGCGTAGAGACCCAGTACTTC	CASSPRGGVETQYF
NA	14	TRBJ2-7	NA	TRBV11-1	TGTGCCAGCAGCAAGCTCGGGTGGACCTACGAGCAGTACTTC	CASSKLGWTYEQYF
NA	15	TRBJ2-7	TRBD1	TRBV5-1	TGCGCCAGCAGCTTGGAAGGACAGGGGGCTTTCGAGCAGTACTTC	CASSLEGQGAFEQYF
few	17	TRBJ1-1	TRBD1	TRBV19	TGTGCCAGTAGTATATCCTGGACAGGGACTCGGGGGACTGAAGCTTTCTTT	CASSISWTGTRGTEAFF
few	17	TRBJ2-3	NA	TRBV5-1	TGCGCCAGCAGCTTGGGCAGATTGATGGCTAGCACAGATACGCAGTATTTT	CASSLGRLMASTDTQYF
NA	14	TRBJ1-4	NA	TRBV5-6	TGTGCCAGCAGCCCCCAGGGGCCAGATGAAAAACTGTTTTTT	CASSPQGPDEKLFF
NA	11	TRBJ2-5	NA	TRBV6-2/TRBV6-3	TGTGCCAGCAGTTCGCGAGAGACCCAGTACTTC	CASSSRETQYF
NA	14	TRBJ2-7	TRBD1	TRBV10-3	TGTGCCACGCTCTCCGGGACAGGGACTTACGAGCAGTACTTC	CATLSGTGTYEQYF
NA	15	TRBJ1-1	TRBD1	TRBV7-2	TGTGCCAGCAGCCGCGGCACAGGGGGTGGGACTGAAGCTTTCTTT	CASSRGTGGGTEAFF
NA	15	TRBJ2-1	TRBD2	TRBV7-6	TGTGCCAGCAGCCCCCGACTAGCGCCCTACAATGAGCAGTTCTTC	CASSPRLAPYNEQFF
NA	13	TRBJ1-5	NA	TRBV30	TGTGCCTGGGCTCGTGGAGGTCATCAGCCCCAGCATTTT	CAWARGGHQPQHF
NA	15	TRBJ1-1	NA	TRBV9	TGTGCCAGCAGCGTAGCTACGGGGGGCGCATCTGAAGCTTTCTTT	CASSVATGGASEAFF
NA	14	TRBJ2-3	NA	TRBV14	TGTGCCAGCAGCCAAGGACAGCTCACAGATACGCAGTATTTT	CASSQGQLTDTQYF
NA	15	TRBJ2-7	TRBD1	TRBV7-2	TGTGCCAGCAGCTTAGTGGGACAGGGGACCTACGAGCAGTACTTC	CASSLVGQGTYEQYF
NA	13	TRBJ2-4	NA	TRBV12-3/TRBV12-4	TGTGCCAGCAGTTTACAATTGGGAGTGGTTCAGTACTTC	CASSLQLGVVQYF
NA	16	TRBJ1-2	NA	TRBV4-2	TGTGCCAGCAGCCAAGTTACACAGTCCGGCAACTATGGCTACACCTTC	CASSQVTQSGNYGYTF
NA	13	TRBJ2-7	NA	TRBV4-3	TGCGCCAGCAGCCAAGGGTTCCCGACAGAGCAGTACTTC	CASSQGFPTEQYF
NA	18	TRBJ1-5	NA	TRBV19	TGTGCCAGTAGTATCACACCTCTAGGCCTACCCAGCAATCAGCCCCAGCATTTT	CASSITPLGLPSNQPQHF
NA	14	TRBJ1-1	TRBD1	TRBV7-2	TGTGCCAGCAGCTGGGGACAGGTGAACACTGAAGCTTTCTTT	CASSWGQVNTEAFF
NA	18	TRBJ1-5	TRBD1	TRBV7-3	TGTGCCAGCAGCCTCCAGACAGGGGGAGCCATTCGCAATCAGCCCCAGCATTTT	CASSLQTGGAIRNQPQHF
few	14	TRBJ2-1	TRBD2	TRBV27	TGTGCCAGCACTGGACTAGGGCCCGGCAATGAGCAGTTCTTC	CASTGLGPGNEQFF